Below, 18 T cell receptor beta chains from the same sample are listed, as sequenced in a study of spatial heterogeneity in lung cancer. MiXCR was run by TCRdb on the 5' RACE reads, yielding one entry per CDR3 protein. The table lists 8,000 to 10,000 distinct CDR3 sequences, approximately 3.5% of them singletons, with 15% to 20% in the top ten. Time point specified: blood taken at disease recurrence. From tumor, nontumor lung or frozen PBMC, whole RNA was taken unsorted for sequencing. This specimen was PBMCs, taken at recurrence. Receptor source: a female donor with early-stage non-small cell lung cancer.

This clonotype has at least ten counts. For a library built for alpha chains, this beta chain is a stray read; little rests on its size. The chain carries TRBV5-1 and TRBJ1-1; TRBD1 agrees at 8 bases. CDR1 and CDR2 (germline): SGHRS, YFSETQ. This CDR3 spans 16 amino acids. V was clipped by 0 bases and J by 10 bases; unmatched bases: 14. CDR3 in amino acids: CASSLAQGASIDGAFF. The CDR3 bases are TGCGCCAGCAGCTTGGCGCAGGGGGCGAGCATCGACGGAGCTTTCTTT.

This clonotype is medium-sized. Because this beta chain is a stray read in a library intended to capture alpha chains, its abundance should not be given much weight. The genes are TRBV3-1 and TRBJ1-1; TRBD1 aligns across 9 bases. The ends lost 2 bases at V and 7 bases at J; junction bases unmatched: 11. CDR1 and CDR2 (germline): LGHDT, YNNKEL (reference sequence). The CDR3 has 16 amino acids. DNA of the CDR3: TGTGCCAGCAGCCAAACCACAGGGGGCGAGCAAGATGAAGCTTTCTTT. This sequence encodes CASSQTTGGEQDEAFF.

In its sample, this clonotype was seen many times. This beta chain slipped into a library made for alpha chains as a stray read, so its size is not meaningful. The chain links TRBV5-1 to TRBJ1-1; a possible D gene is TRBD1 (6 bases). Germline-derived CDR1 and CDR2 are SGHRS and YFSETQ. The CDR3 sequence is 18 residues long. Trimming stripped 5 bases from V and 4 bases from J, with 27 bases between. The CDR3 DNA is TGCGCCAGCAGACGTGTGACAGGCGCCACATCTCTAGGCACTGAAGCTTTCTTT. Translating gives CASRRVTGATSLGTEAFF.

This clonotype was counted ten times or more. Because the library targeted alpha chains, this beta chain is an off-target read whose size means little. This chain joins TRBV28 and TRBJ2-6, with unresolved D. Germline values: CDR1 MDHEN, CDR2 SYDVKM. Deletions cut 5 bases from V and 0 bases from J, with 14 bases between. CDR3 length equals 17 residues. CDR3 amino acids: CASSPTSRPSGANVLTF. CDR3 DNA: TGTGCCAGCAGTCCCACCTCACGGCCCTCTGGGGCCAACGTCCTGACTTTC.

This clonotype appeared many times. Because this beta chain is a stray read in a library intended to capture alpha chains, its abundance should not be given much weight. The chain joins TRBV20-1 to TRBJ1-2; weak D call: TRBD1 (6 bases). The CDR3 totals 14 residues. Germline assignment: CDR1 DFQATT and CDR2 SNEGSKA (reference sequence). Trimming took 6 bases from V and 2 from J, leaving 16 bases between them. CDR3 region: CSAPDSRQNYGYTF. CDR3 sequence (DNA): TGCAGTGCGCCGGACAGCCGACAAAACTATGGCTACACCTTC.

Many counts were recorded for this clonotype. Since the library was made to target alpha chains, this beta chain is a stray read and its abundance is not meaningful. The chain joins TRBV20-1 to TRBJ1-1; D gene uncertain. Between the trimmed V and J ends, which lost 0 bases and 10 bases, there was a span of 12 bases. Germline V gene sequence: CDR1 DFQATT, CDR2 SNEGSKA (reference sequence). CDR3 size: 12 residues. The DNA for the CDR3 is TGCAGTGCTAGAGATCAAAATAGGAGAGCTTTCTTT. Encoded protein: CSARDQNRRAFF.

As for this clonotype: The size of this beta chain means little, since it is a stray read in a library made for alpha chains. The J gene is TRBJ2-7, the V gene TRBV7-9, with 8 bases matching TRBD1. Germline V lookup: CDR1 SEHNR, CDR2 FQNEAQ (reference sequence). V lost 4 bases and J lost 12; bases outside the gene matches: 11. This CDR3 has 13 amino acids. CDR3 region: CASSSTGGTSLYF. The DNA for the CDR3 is TGTGCCAGCAGCTCTACAGGGGGGACCTCCTTGTACTTC.

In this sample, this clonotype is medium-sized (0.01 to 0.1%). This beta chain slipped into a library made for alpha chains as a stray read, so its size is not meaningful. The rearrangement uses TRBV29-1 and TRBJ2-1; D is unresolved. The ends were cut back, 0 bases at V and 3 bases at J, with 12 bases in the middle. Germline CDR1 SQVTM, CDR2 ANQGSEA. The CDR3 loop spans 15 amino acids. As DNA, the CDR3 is TGCAGCGTTGAAGACCCTCAAAGGGTCTACAATGAGCAGTTCTTC. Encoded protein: CSVEDPQRVYNEQFF.

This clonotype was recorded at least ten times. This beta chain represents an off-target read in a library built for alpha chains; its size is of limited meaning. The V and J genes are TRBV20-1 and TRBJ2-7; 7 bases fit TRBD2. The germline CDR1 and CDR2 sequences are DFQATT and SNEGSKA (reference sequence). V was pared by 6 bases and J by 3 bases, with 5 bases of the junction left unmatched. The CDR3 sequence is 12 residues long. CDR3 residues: CSACERDYEQYF. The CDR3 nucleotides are TGCAGTGCCTGCGAGCGGGACTACGAGCAGTACTTC.

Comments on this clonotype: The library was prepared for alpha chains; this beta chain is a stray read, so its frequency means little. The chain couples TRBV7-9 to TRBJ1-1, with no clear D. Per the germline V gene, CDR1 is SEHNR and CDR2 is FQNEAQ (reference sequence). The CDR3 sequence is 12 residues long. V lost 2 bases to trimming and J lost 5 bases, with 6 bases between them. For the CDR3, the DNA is TGTGCCAGCAGCTTACTATGGACTGAAGCTTTCTTT. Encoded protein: CASSLLWTEAFF.

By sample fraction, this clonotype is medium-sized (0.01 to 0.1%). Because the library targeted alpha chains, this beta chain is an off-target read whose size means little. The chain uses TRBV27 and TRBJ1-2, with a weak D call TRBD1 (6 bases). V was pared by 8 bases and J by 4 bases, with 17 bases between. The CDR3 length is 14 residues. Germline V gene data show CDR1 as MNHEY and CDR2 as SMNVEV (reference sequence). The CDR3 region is CASSYGGQPYGYTF. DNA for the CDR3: TGTGCCAGCTCATACGGGGGCCAGCCCTATGGCTACACCTTC.

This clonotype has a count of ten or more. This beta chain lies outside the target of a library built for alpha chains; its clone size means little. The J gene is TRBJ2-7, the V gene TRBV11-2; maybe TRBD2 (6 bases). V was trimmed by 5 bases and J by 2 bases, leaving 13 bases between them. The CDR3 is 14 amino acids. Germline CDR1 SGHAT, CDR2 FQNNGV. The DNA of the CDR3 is TGTGCCAGCAGCCCGATCGGGGGACCCTACGAGCAGTACTTC. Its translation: CASSPIGGPYEQYF. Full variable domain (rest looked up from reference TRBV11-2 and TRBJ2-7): EAGVAQSPRYKIIEKRQSVAFWCNPISGHATLYWYQQILGQGPKLLIQFQNNGVVDDSQLPKDRFSAERLKGVDSTLKIQPAKLEDSAVYLCASSPIGGPYEQYFGPGTRLTVT.

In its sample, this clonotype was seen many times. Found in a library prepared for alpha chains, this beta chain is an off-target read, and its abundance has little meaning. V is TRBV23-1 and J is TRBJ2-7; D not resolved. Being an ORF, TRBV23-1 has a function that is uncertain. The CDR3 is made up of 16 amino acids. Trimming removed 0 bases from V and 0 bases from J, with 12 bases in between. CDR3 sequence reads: CASSQSGAGSSYEQYF. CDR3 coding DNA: TGCGCCAGCAGTCAATCGGGCGCAGGAAGCTCCTACGAGCAGTACTTC.

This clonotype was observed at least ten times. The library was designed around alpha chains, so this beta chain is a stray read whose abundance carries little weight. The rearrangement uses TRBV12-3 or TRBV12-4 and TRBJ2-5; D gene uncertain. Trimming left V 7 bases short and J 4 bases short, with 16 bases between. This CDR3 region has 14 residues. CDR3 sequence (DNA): TGTGCCAGCACCCGAGGCCCGTCCGGAGAGACCCAGTACTTC. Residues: CASTRGPSGETQYF.

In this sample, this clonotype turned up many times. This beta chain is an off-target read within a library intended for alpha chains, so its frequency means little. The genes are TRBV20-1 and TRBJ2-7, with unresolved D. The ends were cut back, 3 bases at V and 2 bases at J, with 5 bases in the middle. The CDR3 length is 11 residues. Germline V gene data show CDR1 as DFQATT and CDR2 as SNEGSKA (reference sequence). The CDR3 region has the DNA TGCAGTGCTAGCGTGGCCTACGAGCAGTACTTC. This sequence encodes CSASVAYEQYF.

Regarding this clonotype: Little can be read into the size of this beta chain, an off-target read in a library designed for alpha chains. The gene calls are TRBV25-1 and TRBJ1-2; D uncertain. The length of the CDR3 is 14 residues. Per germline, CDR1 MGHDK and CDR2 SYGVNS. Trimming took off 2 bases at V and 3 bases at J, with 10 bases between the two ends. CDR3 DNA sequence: TGTGCCAGCAGTGAACCCGGGATGTACTATGGCTACACCTTC. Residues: CASSEPGMYYGYTF.

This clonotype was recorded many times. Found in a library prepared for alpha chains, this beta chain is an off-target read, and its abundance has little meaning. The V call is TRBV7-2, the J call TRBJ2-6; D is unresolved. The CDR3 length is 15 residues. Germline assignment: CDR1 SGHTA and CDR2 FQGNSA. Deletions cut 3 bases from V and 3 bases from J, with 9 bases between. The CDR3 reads CASSFAGGGANVLTF. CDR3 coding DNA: TGTGCCAGCAGCTTCGCAGGCGGTGGGGCCAACGTCCTGACTTTC.

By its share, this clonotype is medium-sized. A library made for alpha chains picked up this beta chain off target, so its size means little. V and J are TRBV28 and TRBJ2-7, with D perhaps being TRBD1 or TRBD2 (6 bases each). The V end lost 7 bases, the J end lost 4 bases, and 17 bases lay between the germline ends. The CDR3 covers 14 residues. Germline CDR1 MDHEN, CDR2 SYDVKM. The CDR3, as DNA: TGTGCCAGCAACCCTAGGGGGGAGCTATACGAGCAGTACTTC. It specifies CASNPRGELYEQYF.